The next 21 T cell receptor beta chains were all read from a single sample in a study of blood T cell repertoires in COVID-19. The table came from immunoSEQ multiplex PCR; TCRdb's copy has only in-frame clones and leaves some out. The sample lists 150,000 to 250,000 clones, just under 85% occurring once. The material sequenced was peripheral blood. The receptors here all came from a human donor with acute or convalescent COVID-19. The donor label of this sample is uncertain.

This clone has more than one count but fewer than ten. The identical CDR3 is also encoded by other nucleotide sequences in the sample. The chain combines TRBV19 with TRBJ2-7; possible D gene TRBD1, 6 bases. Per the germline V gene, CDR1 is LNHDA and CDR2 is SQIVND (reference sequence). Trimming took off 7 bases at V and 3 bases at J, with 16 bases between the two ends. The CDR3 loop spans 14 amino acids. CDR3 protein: CASTPGVGGYEQYF. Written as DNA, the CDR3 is TGTGCCAGTACCCCTGGGGTAGGGGGCTACGAGCAGTACTTC.

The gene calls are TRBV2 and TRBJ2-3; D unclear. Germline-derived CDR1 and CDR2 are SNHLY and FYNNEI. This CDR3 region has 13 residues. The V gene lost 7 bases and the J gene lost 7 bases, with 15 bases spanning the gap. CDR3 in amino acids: CASKFSQENTQYF. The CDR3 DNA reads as TGTGCCAGCAAGTTTAGCCAAGAGAATACGCAGTATTTT.

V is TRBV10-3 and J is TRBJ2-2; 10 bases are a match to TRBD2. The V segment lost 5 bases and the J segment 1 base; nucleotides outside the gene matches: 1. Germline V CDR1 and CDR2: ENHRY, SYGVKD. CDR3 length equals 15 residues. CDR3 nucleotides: TGTGCCATCAGTTCTAGCGGGAGGAACACCGGGGAGCTGTTTTTT. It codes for CAISSSGRNTGELFF.

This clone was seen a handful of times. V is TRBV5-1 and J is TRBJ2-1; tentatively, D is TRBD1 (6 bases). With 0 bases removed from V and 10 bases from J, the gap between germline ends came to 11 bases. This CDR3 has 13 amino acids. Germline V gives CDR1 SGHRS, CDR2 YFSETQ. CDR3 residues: CASSLGGLGEQFF. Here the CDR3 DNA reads TGCGCCAGCAGCTTGGGGGGGCTCGGAGAGCAGTTCTTC.

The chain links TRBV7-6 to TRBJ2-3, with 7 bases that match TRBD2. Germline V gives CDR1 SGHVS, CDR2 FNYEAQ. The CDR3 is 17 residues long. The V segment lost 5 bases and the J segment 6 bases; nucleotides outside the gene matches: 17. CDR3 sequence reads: CASSRGWAGAPQDTQYF. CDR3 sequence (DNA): TGTGCCAGCAGCCGTGGGTGGGCGGGAGCCCCTCAGGATACGCAGTATTTT.

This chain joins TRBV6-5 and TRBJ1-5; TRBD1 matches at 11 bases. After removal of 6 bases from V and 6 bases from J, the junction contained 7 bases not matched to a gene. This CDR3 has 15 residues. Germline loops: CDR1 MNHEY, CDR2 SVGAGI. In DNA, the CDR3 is TGTGCCAGCAGCCGGGACAGGGGGTTCGGTCAGCCCCAGCATTTT. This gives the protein CASSRDRGFGQPQHF.

The DNA for the CDR3 is TGTGCCAGCAGCTACATAGCGGGAGCGAACACCGGGGAGCTGTTTTTT. Protein sequence: CASSYIAGANTGELFF. The chain has TRBV7-9 and TRBJ2-2, with 9 bases identical to TRBD2. The CDR3 extends over 16 amino acids. The V gene's germline CDR1 is SEHNR and CDR2 FQNEAQ (reference sequence). V was pared by 4 bases and J by 0 bases, with 3 bases of the junction left unmatched.

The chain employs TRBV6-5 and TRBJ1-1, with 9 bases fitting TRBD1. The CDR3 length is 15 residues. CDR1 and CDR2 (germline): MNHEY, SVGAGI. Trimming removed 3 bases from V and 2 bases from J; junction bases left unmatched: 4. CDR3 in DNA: TGTGCCAGCAGTTATGGGGACAGGGAAAACACTGAAGCTTTCTTT. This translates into CASSYGDRENTEAFF.

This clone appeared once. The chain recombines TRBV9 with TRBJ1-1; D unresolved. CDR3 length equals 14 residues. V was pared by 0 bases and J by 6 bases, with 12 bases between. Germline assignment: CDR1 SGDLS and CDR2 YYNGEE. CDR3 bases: TGTGCCAGCAGCGTAGGACATGGTCGCTCTGAAGCTTTCTTT. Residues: CASSVGHGRSEAFF.

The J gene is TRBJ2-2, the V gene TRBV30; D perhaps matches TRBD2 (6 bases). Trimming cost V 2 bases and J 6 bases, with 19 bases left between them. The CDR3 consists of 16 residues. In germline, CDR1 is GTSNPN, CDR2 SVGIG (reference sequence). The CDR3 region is CAWSLSGTYRSGELFF. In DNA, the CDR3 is TGTGCCTGGAGTTTATCCGGGACTTATAGATCCGGGGAGCTGTTTTTT.

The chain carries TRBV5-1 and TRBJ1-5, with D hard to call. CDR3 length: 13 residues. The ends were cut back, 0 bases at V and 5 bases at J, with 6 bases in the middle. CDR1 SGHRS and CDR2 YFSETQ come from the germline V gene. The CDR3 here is CASSLGPDQPQHF. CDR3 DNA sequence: TGCGCCAGCAGCTTGGGGCCCGATCAGCCCCAGCATTTT.

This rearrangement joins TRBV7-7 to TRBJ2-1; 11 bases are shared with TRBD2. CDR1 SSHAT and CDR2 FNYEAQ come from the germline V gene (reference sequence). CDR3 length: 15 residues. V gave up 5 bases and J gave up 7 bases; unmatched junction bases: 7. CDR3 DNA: TGTGCCAGCAGCCCTACTAGCGGGAGTGTTAATGAGCAGTTCTTC. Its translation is CASSPTSGSVNEQFF.

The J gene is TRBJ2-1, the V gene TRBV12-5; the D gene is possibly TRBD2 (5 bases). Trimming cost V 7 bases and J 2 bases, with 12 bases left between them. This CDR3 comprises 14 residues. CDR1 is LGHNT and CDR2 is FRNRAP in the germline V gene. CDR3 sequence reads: CASAPDFAYNEQFF. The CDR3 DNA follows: TGTGCTAGTGCCCCGGACTTTGCCTACAATGAGCAGTTCTTC.

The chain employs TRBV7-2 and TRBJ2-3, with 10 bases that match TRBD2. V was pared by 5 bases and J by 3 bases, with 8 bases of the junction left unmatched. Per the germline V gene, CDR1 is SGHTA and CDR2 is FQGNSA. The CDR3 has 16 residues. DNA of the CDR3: TGTGCCAGCAGCCTCCGGACTAGCGGTCGAACAGATACGCAGTATTTT. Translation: CASSLRTSGRTDTQYF.

CDR3 in DNA: TGTGCCAGCAGTTTGTATGGTAGCGGGAGTCGCAATGAGCAGTTCTTC. Its protein product is CASSLYGSGSRNEQFF. The chain uses TRBV28 and TRBJ2-1, with 9 bases lining up with TRBD2. Germline V lookup: CDR1 MDHEN, CDR2 SYDVKM. The CDR3 is 16 amino acids. The junction had 9 bases not matched to a gene; V was cut back by 3 bases and J by 6 bases.

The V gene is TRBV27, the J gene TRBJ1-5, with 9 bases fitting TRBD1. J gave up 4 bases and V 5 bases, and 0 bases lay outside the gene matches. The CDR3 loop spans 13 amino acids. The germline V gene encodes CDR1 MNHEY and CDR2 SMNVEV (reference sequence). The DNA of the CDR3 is TGTGCCAGCAGTGGACAGGGGAATCAGCCCCAGCATTTT. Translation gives CASSGQGNQPQHF.

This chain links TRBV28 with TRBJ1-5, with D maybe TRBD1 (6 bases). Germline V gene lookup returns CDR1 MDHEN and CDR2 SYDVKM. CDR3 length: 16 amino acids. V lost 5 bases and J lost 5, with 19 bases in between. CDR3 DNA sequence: TGTGCCAGCAGTCCTTCTGGGAGGGGGGGCCATCAGCCCCAGCATTTT. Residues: CASSPSGRGGHQPQHF.

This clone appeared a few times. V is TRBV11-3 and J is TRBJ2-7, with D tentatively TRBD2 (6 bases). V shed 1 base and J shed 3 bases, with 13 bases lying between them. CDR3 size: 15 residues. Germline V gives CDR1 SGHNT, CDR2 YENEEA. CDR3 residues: CASSLGVGRSYEQYF. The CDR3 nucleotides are TGTGCCAGCAGCTTAGGGGTAGGGAGGAGCTACGAGCAGTACTTC.

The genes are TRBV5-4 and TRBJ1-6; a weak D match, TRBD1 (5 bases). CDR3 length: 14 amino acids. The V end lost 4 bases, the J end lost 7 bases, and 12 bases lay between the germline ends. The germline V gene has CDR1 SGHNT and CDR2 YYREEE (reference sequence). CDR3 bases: TGTGCCAGCAGCCATAGCGGACACAATTCACCCCTCCACTTT. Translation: CASSHSGHNSPLHF.

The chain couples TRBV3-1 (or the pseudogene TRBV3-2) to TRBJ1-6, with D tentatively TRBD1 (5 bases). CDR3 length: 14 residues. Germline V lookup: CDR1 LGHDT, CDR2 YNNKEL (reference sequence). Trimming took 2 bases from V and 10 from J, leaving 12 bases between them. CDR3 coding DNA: TGTGCCAGCAGCCAATTAAGCCGGGGGTCACCCCTCCACTTT. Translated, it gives CASSQLSRGSPLHF.

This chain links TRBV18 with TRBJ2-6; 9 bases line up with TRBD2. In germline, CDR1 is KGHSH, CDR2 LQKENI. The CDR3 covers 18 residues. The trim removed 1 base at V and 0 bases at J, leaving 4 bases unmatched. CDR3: CASSPRLAGLSGANVLTF. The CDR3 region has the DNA TGTGCCAGCTCACCACGGCTAGCGGGACTCTCTGGGGCCAACGTCCTGACTTTC.